Sequencing of this TCR beta chain was carried out in a study of CD8+ T cells in alopecia areata. Study context: Oral tofacitinib (5 to 10 mg twice daily) was administered to treated patients.

Extraction of RNA preceded its reverse transcription into cDNA, which served as the sequencing template. Here immunoSEQ multiplex PCR was the method, and the copy in TCRdb shows in-frame clones only, minus some. Among 190,000 or so clones listed, about 60% were seen once. Overall study results and limits: With tofacitinib ongoing, many expanded lesional clones persisted in both scalp and blood. Possibly as an HLA-related effect, TCR sharing across patients appeared less clear than in mice.

Per germline, CDR1 MNHEY and CDR2 SMNVEV (reference sequence). The V end lost 2 bases, the J end lost 8 bases, and 27 bases lay between the germline ends. CDR3 size: 18 residues. This clone has a handful of counts. The target antigen is unknown. Documented treatment: oral pan-JAK inhibitor, 5-10 mg twice daily. The receptor's source is a human donor with alopecia areata. The sample in question was CD8+ T cells sorted from blood, obtained at week 24, from a patient treated with tofacitinib. This rearrangement joins TRBV27 to TRBJ1-2; D is perhaps TRBD1 (6 bases). This CDR3 is CASSLRQGRRQARVGYTF. The DNA for the CDR3 is TGTGCCAGCAGTTTAAGGCAGGGTCGACGACAGGCCCGGGTGGGCTACACCTTC.